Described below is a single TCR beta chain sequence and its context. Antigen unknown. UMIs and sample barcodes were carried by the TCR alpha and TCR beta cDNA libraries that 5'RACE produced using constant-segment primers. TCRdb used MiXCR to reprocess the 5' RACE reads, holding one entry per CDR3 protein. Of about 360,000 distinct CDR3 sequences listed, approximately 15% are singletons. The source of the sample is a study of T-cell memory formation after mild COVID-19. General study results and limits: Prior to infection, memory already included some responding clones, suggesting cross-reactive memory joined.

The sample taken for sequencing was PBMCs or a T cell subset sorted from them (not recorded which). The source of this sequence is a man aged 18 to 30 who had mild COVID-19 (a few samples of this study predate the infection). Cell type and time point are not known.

CDR3 sequence reads: CSARSPLSVRGWGYTF. CDR3 bases: TGCAGTGCTAGATCTCCCTTGTCTGTCCGGGGATGGGGCTACACCTTC. The J gene is TRBJ1-2, the V gene TRBV20-1; D not certain. V gave up 2 bases and J gave up 8 bases, with 24 bases separating them. The CDR3 extends over 16 amino acids. Germline V lookup: CDR1 DFQATT, CDR2 SNEGSKA (reference sequence).